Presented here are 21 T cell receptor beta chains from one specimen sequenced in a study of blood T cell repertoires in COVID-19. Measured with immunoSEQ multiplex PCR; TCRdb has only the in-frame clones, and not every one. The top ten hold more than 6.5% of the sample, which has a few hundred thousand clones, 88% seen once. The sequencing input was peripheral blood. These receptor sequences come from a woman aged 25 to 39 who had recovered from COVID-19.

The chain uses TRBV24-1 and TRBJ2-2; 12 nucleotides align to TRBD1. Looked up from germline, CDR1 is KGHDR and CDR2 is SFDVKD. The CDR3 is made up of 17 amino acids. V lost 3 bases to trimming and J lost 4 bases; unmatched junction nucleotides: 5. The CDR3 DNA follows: TGTGCCACCAGTGATCCAAGGGACAGGGGGCGCACCGGGGAGCTGTTTTTT. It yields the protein CATSDPRDRGRTGELFF.

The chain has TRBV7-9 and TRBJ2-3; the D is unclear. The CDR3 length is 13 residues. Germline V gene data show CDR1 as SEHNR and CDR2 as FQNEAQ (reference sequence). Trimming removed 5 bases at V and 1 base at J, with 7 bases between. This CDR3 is CASSVLGTDTQYF. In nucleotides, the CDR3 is TGTGCCAGCAGCGTCTTAGGCACAGATACGCAGTATTTT. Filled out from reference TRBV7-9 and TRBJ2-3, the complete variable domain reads DTGVSQNPRHKITKRGQNVTFRCDPISEHNRLYWYRQTLGQGPEFLTYFQNEAQLEKSRLLSDRFSAERPKGSFSTLEIQRTEQGDSAMYLCASSVLGTDTQYFGPGTRLTVL.

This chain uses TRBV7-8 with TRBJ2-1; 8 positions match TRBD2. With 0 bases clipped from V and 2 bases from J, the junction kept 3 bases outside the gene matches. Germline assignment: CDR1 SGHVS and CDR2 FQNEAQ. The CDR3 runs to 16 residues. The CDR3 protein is CASSLAGAGAYNEQFF. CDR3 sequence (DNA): TGTGCCAGCAGCTTAGCCGGAGCGGGGGCCTACAATGAGCAGTTCTTC.

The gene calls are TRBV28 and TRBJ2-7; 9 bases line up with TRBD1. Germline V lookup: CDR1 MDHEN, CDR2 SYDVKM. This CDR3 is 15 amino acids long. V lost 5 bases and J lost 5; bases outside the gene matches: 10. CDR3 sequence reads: CASSNRGTGSHEQYF. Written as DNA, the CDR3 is TGTGCCAGCAGTAACCGCGGGACAGGGTCCCACGAGCAGTACTTC.

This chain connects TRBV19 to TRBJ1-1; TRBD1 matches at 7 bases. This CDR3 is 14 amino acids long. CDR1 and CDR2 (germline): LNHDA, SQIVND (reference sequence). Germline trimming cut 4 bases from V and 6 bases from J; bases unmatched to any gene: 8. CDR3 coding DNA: TGTGCCAGTAGTAGCAGACAGGGCAGAGCTGAAGCTTTCTTT. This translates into CASSSRQGRAEAFF. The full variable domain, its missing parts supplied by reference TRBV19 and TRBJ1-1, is DGGITQSPKYLFRKEGQNVTLSCEQNLNHDAMYWYRQDPGQGLRLIYYSQIVNDFQKGDIAEGYSVSREKKESFPLTVTSAQKNPTAFYLCASSSRQGRAEAFFGQGTRLTVV.

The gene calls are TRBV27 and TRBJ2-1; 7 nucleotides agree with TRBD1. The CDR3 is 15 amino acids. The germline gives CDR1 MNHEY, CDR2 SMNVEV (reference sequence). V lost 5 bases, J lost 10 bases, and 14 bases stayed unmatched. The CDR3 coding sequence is TGTGCCAGCAGTATCGACAGGGTTTCCCCGGAGGAGCAGTTCTTC. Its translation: CASSIDRVSPEEQFF.

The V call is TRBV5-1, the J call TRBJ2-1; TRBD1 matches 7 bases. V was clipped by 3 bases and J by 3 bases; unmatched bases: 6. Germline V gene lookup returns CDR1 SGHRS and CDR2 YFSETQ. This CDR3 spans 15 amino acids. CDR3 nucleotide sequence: TGCGCCAGCAGCTCTCTGACAGGGAACTACAATGAGCAGTTCTTC. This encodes CASSSLTGNYNEQFF.

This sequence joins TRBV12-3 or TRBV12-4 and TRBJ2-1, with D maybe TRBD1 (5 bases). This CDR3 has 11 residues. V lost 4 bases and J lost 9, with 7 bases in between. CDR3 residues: CASSSRGEQFF. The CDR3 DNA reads TGTGCCAGCAGTTCTAGGGGTGAGCAGTTCTTC.

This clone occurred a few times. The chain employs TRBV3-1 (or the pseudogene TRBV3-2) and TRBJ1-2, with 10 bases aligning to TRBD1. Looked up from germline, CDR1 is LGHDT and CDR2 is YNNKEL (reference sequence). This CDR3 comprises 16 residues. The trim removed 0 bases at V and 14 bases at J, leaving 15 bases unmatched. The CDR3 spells CASSQDNMGDRGRRTF. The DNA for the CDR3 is TGTGCCAGCAGCCAAGATAATATGGGCGACAGGGGGCGTAGGACCTTC.

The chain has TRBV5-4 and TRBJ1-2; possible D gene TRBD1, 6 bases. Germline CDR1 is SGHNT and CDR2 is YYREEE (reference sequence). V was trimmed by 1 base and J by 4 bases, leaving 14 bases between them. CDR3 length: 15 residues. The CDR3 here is CASSLQGRAIYGYTF. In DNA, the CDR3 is TGTGCCAGCAGCTTGCAGGGGAGGGCAATCTATGGCTACACCTTC. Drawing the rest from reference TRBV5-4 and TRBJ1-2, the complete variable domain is ETGVTQSPTHLIKTRGQQVTLRCSSQSGHNTVSWYQQALGQGPQFIFQYYREEENGRGNFPPRFSGLQFPNYSSELNVNALELDDSALYLCASSLQGRAIYGYTFGSGTRLTVV.

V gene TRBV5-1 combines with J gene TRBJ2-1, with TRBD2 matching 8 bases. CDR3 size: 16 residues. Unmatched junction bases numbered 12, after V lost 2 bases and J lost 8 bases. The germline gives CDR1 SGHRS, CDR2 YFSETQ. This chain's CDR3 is CASSFPWGLVSDEQFF. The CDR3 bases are TGCGCCAGCAGCTTCCCTTGGGGACTAGTATCGGATGAGCAGTTCTTC.

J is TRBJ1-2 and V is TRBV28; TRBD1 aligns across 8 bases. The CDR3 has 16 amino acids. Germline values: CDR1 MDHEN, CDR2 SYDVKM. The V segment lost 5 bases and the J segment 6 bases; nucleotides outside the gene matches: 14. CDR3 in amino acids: CASSPSPMTGEHGYTF. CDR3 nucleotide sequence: TGTGCCAGCAGTCCGTCCCCAATGACAGGGGAACATGGCTACACCTTC.

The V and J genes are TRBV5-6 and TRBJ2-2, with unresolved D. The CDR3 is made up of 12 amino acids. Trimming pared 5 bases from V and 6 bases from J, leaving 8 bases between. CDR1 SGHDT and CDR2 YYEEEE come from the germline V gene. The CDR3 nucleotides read TGTGCCAGCAGATATTACTCCGGGGAGCTGTTTTTT. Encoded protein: CASRYYSGELFF.

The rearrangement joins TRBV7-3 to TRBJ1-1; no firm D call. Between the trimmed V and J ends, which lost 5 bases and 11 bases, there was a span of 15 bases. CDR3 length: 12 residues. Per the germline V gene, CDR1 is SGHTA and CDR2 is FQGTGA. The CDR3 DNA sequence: TGTGCCAGCAGCCCTGATCCCCCTAAGGCTTTCTTT. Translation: CASSPDPPKAFF.

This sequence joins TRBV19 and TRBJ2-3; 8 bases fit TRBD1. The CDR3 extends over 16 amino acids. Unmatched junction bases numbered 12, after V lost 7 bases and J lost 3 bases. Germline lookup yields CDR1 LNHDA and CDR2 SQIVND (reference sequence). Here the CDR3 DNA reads TGTGCCAGTAACCCATCCCAGGACAGGGCAACAGATACGCAGTATTTT. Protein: CASNPSQDRATDTQYF. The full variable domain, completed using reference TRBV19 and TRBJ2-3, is DGGITQSPKYLFRKEGQNVTLSCEQNLNHDAMYWYRQDPGQGLRLIYYSQIVNDFQKGDIAEGYSVSREKKESFPLTVTSAQKNPTAFYLCASNPSQDRATDTQYFGPGTRLTVL.

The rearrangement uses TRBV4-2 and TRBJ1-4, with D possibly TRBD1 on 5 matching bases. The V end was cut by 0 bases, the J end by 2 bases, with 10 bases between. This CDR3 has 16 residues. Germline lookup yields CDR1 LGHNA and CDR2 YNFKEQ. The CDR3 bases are TGTGCCAGCAGCCAAGATAGGGCAGGGACTAATGAAAAACTGTTTTTT. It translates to CASSQDRAGTNEKLFF.

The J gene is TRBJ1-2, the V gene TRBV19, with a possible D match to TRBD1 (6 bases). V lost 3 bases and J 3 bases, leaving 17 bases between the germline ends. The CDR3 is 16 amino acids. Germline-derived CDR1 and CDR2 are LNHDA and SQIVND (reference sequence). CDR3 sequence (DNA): TGTGCCAGTAGTATCGGGGGGGGCGCCAGGGACTATGGCTACACCTTC. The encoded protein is CASSIGGGARDYGYTF.

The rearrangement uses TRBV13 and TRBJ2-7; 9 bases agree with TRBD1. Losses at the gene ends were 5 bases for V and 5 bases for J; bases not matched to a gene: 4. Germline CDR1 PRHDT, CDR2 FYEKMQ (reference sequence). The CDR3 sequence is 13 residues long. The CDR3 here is CASSPDRGDEQYF. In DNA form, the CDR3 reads TGTGCCAGCAGCCCAGACAGGGGGGACGAGCAGTACTTC.

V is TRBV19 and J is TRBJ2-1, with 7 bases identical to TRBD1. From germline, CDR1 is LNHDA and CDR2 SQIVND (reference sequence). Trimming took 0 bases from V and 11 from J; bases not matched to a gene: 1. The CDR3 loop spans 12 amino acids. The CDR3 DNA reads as TGTGCCAGTAGTATAGAGGGACAGAAGCAGTTCTTC. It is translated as CASSIEGQKQFF. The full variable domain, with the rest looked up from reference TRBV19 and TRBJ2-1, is DGGITQSPKYLFRKEGQNVTLSCEQNLNHDAMYWYRQDPGQGLRLIYYSQIVNDFQKGDIAEGYSVSREKKESFPLTVTSAQKNPTAFYLCASSIEGQKQFFGPGTRLTVL.

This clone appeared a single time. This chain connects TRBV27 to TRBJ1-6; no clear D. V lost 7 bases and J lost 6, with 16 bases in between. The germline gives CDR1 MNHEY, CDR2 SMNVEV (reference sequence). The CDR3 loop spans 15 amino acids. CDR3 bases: TGTGCCAGCACCCGAGGGCCCTTTCTTAATTCACCCCTCCACTTT. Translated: CASTRGPFLNSPLHF.

The CDR3 here is CASSVERGGPTLAQYF. As DNA, the CDR3 is TGTGCCAGCAGCGTAGAGAGAGGGGGACCGACGTTGGCCCAGTACTTC. The rearrangement joins TRBV9 to TRBJ2-5; tentative D call: TRBD1 (6 bases). This CDR3 has 16 residues. V was trimmed by 0 bases and J by 9 bases, leaving 21 bases between them. In germline, CDR1 is SGDLS, CDR2 YYNGEE. Based on the CDR3 plus reference TRBV9 and TRBJ2-5, the full variable domain is DSGVTQTPKHLITATGQRVTLRCSPRSGDLSVYWYQQSLDQGLQFLIQYYNGEERAKGNILERFSAQQFPDLHSELNLSSLELGDSALYFCASSVERGGPTLAQYFGPGTRLLVL.